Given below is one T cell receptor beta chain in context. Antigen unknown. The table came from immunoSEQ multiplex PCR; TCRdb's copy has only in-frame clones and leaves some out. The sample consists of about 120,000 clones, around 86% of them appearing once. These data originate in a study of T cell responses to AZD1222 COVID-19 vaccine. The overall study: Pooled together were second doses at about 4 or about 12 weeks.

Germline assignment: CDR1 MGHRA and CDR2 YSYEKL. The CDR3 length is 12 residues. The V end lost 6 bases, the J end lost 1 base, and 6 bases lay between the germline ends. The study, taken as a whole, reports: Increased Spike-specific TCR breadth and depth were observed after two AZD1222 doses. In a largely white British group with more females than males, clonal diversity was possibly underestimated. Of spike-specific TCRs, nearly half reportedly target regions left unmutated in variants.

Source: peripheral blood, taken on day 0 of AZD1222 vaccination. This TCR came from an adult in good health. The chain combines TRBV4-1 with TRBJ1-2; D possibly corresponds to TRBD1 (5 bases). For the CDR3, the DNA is TGCGCCAGCAGAGGACATAACTATGGCTACACCTTC. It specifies CASRGHNYGYTF.